This is a list of T cell receptor beta chains from one sample in a study of cytomegalovirus exposure and HLA in healthy donors. The table came from immunoSEQ multiplex PCR; TCRdb's copy has only in-frame clones and leaves some out. The sample contains 100,000 to 150,000 clones, about 80% of which appear only once. The sample consisted of PBMCs. All receptors come from a boy younger than 10 in good health and CMV-seronegative. CDR3s include the opening cysteine and the closing phenylalanine or tryptophan. A D gene is named only where the DNA matches it firmly. Clone size is shown for a subset of rows, as once, few, many or a class of expanded clone.

>TRBD1|TRBJ1-1|NA|TRBV30
TGTGCCTGGAACAGGGGTTTAAACACTGAAGCTTTCTTT
CAWNRGLNTEAFF
>TRBD1|TRBJ1-1|NA|TRBV7-2
TGTGCCAGCAGCATCGCCGGGACAGGGGAAGCTTTCTTT
CASSIAGTGEAFF
>NA|TRBJ2-7|NA|TRBV7-2
TGTGCCAGCAGCTTCGCCCCCGGCGGAGGGCCGGAATACGAGCAGTACTTC
CASSFAPGGGPEYEQYF
>TRBD1|TRBJ1-5|NA|TRBV4-2
TGTGCCAGCAGCCACTCGACAGGGGGCGGTGGTCAGCCCCAGCATTTT
CASSHSTGGGGQPQHF
>NA|TRBJ2-6|NA|TRBV6-5
TGTGCCAGCAGTTACAGGGGCTCTGGGGCTAACGTCCTGACTTTC
CASSYRGSGANVLTF
>TRBD1|TRBJ2-5|NA|TRBV30
TGTGCCTGGAGTGTAGGACAGGGTTCGGGGGAGACCCAGTACTTC
CAWSVGQGSGETQYF
>TRBD2|TRBJ2-1|NA|TRBV7-6
TGTGCCAGCAGCCCCCGGGAGGGGGATGAGCAGTTCTTC
CASSPREGDEQFF
>NA|TRBJ2-5|once|TRBV6-1
TGTGCCAGCAGCGGCTCGCAGGGCTGGGAGACCCAGTACTTC
CASSGSQGWETQYF
>TRBD1|TRBJ2-1|NA|TRBV19
TGTGCCAGTAGTCCGGGACAGAGCTCCTACAATGAGCAGTTCTTC
CASSPGQSSYNEQFF
>TRBD2|TRBJ2-1|NA|TRBV7-6
TGTGCCAGCAGCCGTATCATGGGGCGGGGGGCCTACAATGAGCAGTTCTTC
CASSRIMGRGAYNEQFF
>NA|TRBJ2-3|NA|TRBV5-6
TGTGCCAGCAGCCCGAGCACAGATACGCAGTATTTT
CASSPSTDTQYF
>NA|TRBJ2-3|few|TRBV6-4
TGTGCCAGCAGTGAGACTCCCACAGATACGCAGTATTTT
CASSETPTDTQYF
>NA|TRBJ2-3|once|TRBV6-4
TGTGCCAGCAGTGAGCTTGCGGCGGCTAGCACAGATACGCAGTATTTT
CASSELAAASTDTQYF
>NA|TRBJ2-3|few|TRBV6-4
TGTGCCAGCAGTTCTCGGGGGATGGGATCAGATACGCAGTATTTT
CASSSRGMGSDTQYF
>TRBD1|TRBJ1-3|NA|TRBV27
TGTGCCAGCAGTTTCAGGGGGCGTGCGGGAAACACCATATATTTT
CASSFRGRAGNTIYF
>TRBD1|TRBJ1-6|NA|TRBV27
TGTGCCAGCAGTCCAATTCCGGACAGGGGGGGTTTACCCCTCCACTTT
CASSPIPDRGGLPLHF
>NA|TRBJ1-5|few|TRBV5-6
TGTGCCAGCAGCTTGGCCTCAGGGATGGGCAATCAGCCCCAGCATTTT
CASSLASGMGNQPQHF
>TRBD1|TRBJ1-2|NA|TRBV7-9
TGTTCCAGCAGCTTAGCCACAGGGGCTGATGGCTACACCTTC
CSSSLATGADGYTF
>TRBD2|TRBJ2-3|NA|TRBV19
TGTGCCAGTAATTCCCTTAGCGGGAGTCTCGATACGCAGTATTTT
CASNSLSGSLDTQYF
>NA|TRBJ1-1|NA|TRBV29-1
TGCAGCGTTGTGGAGGGTAGCACTGAAGCTTTCTTT
CSVVEGSTEAFF
>NA|TRBJ1-1|few|TRBV6-5
TGTGCCAGCAGTTACTTAGGCGGCCTGAACACTGAAGCTTTCTTT
CASSYLGGLNTEAFF
>NA|TRBJ1-2|NA|TRBV7-9
TGTTCCAGCAGCTCCACCGGGGTGATCTATGGCTACACCTTC
CSSSSTGVIYGYTF
>TRBD1|TRBJ2-7|NA|TRBV18
TGTGCCAGCTCACAGGCCGGGACAGGGGGAGCCTACGAGCAGTACTTC
CASSQAGTGGAYEQYF
>NA|TRBJ1-1|NA|TRBV7-9
TGTGCCAGCTCCCTGGTGGGGCGGACGAACACTGAAGCTTTCTTT
CASSLVGRTNTEAFF
>NA|TRBJ2-1|NA|TRBV19
TGTGCCAGTAGTCCGTTTAGCCCAAATGAGCAGTTCTTC
CASSPFSPNEQFF
>TRBD1|TRBJ2-1|NA|TRBV10-3
TGTGCCATCAAGGAAGACAGGGGGGGCTATGAGCAGTTCTTC
CAIKEDRGGYEQFF
>NA|TRBJ1-1|NA|TRBV14
TGTGCCAGCAGCCAAGACGGGGAGGCAGCAGCTTTCTTT
CASSQDGEAAAFF